This entry concerns a single TCR beta chain. No antigen is known for it. Measured with immunoSEQ multiplex PCR; TCRdb has only the in-frame clones, and not every one. The sample shows tens of thousands of clones, about four fifths of them seen only once. Time point specified: week 11, during vaccination. A single vaccine dose contained 300 ug of mutant IDH1 20-mer peptide, and topical imiquimod was used with it. CDR1 is WSHSY and CDR2 is SAAADI in the germline V gene. V gave up 4 bases and J gave up 0 bases, with 12 bases separating them. This CDR3 is 15 amino acids long. The data were taken from a study of a mutant IDH1 vaccine in newly diagnosed glioma. As for the study in general: The therapy given earlier, which was standard therapy, consisted of radiotherapy, temozolomide, or both, and most of the patients received both.

The TCR sequence derives from a woman aged 50 to 65 with glioma. Here the sequenced sample was PBMCs, taken from a glioma patient whose treatment included an IDH1 peptide vaccine. The chain combines TRBV10-2 with TRBJ2-5; D tentatively fits TRBD1 or TRBD2 (6 bases each). Written as DNA, the CDR3 is TGCGCCAGCAGTGCGGAGGGGGGCTACCAAGAGACCCAGTACTTC. Its translation: CASSAEGGYQETQYF.